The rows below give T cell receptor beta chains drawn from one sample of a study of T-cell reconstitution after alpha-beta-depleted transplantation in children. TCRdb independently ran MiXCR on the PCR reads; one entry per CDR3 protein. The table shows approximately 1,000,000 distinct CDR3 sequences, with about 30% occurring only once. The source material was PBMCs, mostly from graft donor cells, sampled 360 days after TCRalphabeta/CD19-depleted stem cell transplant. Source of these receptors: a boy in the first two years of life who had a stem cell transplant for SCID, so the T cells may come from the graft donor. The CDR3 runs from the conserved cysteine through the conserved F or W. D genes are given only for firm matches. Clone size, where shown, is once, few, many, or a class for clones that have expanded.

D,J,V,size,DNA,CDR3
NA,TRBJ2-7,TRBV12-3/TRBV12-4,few,TGTGCCAGCAGTTTAGCCGTAACCTACGAGCAGTACTTC,CASSLAVTYEQYF
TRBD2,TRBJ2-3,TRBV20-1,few,TGCAGTGCTAGAGCTAGCGGGAGGGGAGATACGCAGTATTTT,CSARASGRGDTQYF
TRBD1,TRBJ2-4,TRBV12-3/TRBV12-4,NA,TGTACCAGCAGTTTAATCCCTCTGATTGGGGCAGGGGGTCGAAACATTCAGTACTTC,CTSSLIPLIGAGGRNIQYF
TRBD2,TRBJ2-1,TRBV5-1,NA,TGTGCCAGCAGCCTAGCGGGGGGCCAGAATGAGCAGTTCTTC,CASSLAGGQNEQFF
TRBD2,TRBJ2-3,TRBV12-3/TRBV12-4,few,TGTGCCAGCAGGAAGGCCCGCCCGGGACTACACACAGATACGCAGTATTTT,CASRKARPGLHTDTQYF
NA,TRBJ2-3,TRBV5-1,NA,TGCGCCAGCAGCTTGTGGGATCGAACAGATACGCAGTATTTT,CASSLWDRTDTQYF
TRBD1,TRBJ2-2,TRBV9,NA,TGTGCCAGCAGCGCGACAGGGTACACCGGGGAGCTGTTTTTT,CASSATGYTGELFF
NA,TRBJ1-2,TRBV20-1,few,TGCAGTGCAACAACAGGGAAATTCTATGGCTACACCTTC,CSATTGKFYGYTF
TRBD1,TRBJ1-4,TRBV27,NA,TGTGCCAGCAGTTCCCCTGGGGGACAGGGATCTCCTAAGGGAAAACTGTTTTTT,CASSSPGGQGSPKGKLFF
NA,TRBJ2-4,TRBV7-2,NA,TGTGCCAGCAGCCCCCAGAGCCTACTAGCCAAAAACATTCAGTACTTC,CASSPQSLLAKNIQYF
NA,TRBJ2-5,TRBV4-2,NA,TGTGCCAGCAGCCACCTAGGGACGGGGAAAGAGACCCAGTACTTC,CASSHLGTGKETQYF
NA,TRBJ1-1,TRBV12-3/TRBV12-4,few,TGTGCCAGCACCCCGAATTGGCCCCTTAACACTGAAGCTTTCTTT,CASTPNWPLNTEAFF